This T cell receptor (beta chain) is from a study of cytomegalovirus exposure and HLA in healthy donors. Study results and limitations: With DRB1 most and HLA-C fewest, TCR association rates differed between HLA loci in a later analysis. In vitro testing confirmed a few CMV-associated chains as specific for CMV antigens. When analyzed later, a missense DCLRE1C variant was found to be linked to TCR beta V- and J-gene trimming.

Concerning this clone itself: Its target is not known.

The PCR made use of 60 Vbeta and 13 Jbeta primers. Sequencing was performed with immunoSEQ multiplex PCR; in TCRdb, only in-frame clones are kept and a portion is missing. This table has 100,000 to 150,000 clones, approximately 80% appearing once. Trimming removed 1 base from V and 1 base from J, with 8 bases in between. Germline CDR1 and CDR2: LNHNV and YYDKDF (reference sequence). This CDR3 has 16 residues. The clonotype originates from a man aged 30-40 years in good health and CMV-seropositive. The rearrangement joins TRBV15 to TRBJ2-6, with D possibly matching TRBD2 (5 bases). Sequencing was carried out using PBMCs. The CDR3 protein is CATSRGAGSGANVLTF. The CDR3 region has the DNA TGTGCCACCAGCAGAGGGGCGGGTTCTGGGGCCAACGTCCTGACTTTC.